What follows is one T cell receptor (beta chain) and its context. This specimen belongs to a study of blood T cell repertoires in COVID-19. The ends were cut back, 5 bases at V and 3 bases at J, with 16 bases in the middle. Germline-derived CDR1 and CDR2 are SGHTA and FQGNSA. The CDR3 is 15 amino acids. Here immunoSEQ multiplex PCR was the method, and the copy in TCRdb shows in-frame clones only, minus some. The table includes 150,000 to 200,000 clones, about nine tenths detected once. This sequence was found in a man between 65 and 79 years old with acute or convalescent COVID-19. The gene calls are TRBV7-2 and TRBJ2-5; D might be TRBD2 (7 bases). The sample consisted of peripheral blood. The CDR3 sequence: CASSPGGGGKETQYF. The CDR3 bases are TGTGCCAGCAGCCCCGGGGGCGGGGGTAAAGAGACCCAGTACTTC.